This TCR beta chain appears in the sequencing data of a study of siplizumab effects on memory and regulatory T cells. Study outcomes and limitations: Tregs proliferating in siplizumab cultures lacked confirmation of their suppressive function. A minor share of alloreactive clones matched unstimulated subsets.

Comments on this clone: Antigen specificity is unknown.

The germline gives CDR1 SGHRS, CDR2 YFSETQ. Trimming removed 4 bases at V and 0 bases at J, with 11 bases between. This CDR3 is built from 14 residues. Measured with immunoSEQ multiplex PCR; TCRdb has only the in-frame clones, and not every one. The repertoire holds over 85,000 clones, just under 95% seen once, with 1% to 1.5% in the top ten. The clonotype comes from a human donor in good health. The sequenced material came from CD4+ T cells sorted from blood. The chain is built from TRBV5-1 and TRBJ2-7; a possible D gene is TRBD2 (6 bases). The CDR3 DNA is TGCGCCAGCAGCCGGGGAGGTGTCTCCTACGAGCAGTACTTC. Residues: CASSRGGVSYEQYF.